Below, one T cell receptor beta chain is given with its context. No antigen is known for it. No much larger clone is present one base from it, and per-base qualities are unavailable. TCRbeta CDR3 regions were amplified from genomic DNA using the immunoSEQ Assay, a bias-controlled multiplex PCR. In the authors' own workflow: Within the assay, amplification of reference gene primers was used to estimate how many nucleated cells each sample contained. Sequence reads were collapsed and filtered to measure the absolute abundance of every unique TCRbeta CDR3 rearrangement. Productive Simpson clonality was computed per sample as the square root of Simpson's diversity index over productive rearrangements. Sourced from immuneACCESS, this table was stored by TCRdb with only in-frame sequences that have V and J called. A share of the clones is absent; for the studies checked, an unresolved V gene accounts for under half, and the remainder has no known explanation. Clone size and V and J calls were adopted from that table, with D and trimming inferred from the DNA. The sample table shows about 410,000 clones, and 89% are seen once. The top ten hold around 1.5% of the sample.

Including cysteine and phenylalanine, the CDR3 has 15 amino acids. The retained sequence is limited to the CDR3, 45 bases, with the frame set at the first base. The germline V gene specifies MGHRA as CDR1 and YSYEKL as CDR2. V loses 0 bases of germline sequence and J loses 2 bases, and the interval between the two ends is 10 bases. The sample is drawn from a study of blood T cell repertoires in COVID-19 (dated by TCRdb to between 2020 and 2021). Looking at the study overall: Collaborator samples came from the United States, Italy and Spain and covered acute and convalescent phases of COVID-19. The sample metadata nearly always contained a de-identified subject ID, COVID-19 status, age in years and sex. A freely available public database, intended as a resource for researchers studying the immune response to SARS-CoV-2, is where the repertoires were released. Deeply sampled blood TCRbeta repertoires from subjects exposed to, actively infected with, or recovered from COVID-19 were included in the dataset. The material from the prospective study consisted of cDNA or gDNA derived from T cells, B-cell-depleted T cells, or PBMCs. Samples came from the ongoing ImmuneRACE study (first 160 participants) plus 1,254 subjects from 6 global collaborators. Where available, HLA class I and class II types were obtained from metadata supplied by the sample provider rather than from assay-based typing.

One collaborating source in Seattle enrolled patients during active infection and followed them longitudinally through the course of disease. Each collaborating institution followed its own protocols to collect whole blood in K2EDTA tubes. For TCRbeta analysis, collaborators shipped samples as frozen whole blood, isolated PBMCs, or DNA extracted from either of those sample types. What the authors observed across the whole study: How much clinical and demographic metadata was included differed by source and by participant, and the metadata was provided uncurated.

The chain is assembled from TRBV4-1 and TRBJ2-5, and TRBD2 may be the D gene, going by 5 matching bases. The material sequenced was peripheral blood. This clonotype originated in a woman in her forties with COVID-19, enrolled during active disease. The DNA reads TGCGCCAGCAGCCAAGATCGTAGCGTACAAGAGACCCAGTACTTC. The resulting protein is CASSQDRSVQETQYF.